A single sample is the source of the 26 T cell receptor beta chains below, sequenced in a study of T cell changes during pregnancy in multiple sclerosis (dated by TCRdb to between 2017 and 2020). To prepare the library, the immunoSEQ multiplex PCR assay was applied. The source is immuneACCESS, and TCRdb retained only in-frame sequences with V and J called. Part of the clones is not carried over; for the studies checked, unresolved V genes explain less than half of this, and the remainder is unexplained. This sample comprises 35,000 or so clones, 88% of them detected only once. The ten largest clones add up to 0.5% to 0.65% of the sample. The source material was CD4+ T cells from peripheral blood mononuclear cells, sampled in the first trimester of pregnancy. All receptors come from a female donor with multiple sclerosis, enrolled in a pregnancy study.

This chain joins TRBV29-1 and TRBJ2-3, with D perhaps TRBD2 (6 bases). The V gene's germline CDR1 is SQVTM and CDR2 ANQGSEA. This CDR3 has 16 residues. V shed 6 bases and J shed 1 base, with 20 bases lying between them. This chain's CDR3 is CSVASARGFGTDTQYF. DNA of the CDR3: TGCAGCGTCGCCTCGGCGCGGGGCTTTGGCACAGATACGCAGTATTTT.

The chain joins TRBV2 to TRBJ2-3, with 9 bases matching TRBD2. J gave up 2 bases and V 6 bases, and 6 bases lay outside the gene matches. CDR3 size: 15 residues. CDR1 is SNHLY and CDR2 is FYNNEI in the germline V gene. The CDR3 DNA follows: TGTGCCAGCAGCTTGACTAGCGGAACCACAGATACGCAGTATTTT. It is translated as CASSLTSGTTDTQYF.

This chain links TRBV6-4 with TRBJ2-1; 10 nucleotides align to TRBD1. CDR3 length: 13 residues. From germline, CDR1 is MRHNA and CDR2 SNTAGT. After removal of 6 bases from V and 5 bases from J, the junction contained 1 base not matched to a gene. Here the CDR3 DNA reads TGTGCCAGCAGCGGGACAGGGGACAATGAGCAGTTCTTC. As protein: CASSGTGDNEQFF.

V usage is TRBV9 and J usage is TRBJ2-3, with 7 bases identical to TRBD2. The germline V gene encodes CDR1 SGDLS and CDR2 YYNGEE. This CDR3 is built from 16 residues. V was pared by 4 bases and J by 4 bases, with 12 bases of the junction left unmatched. The CDR3 region is CASSTEAGSVADTQYF. CDR3 coding DNA: TGTGCCAGCAGCACGGAAGCGGGGAGTGTCGCAGATACGCAGTATTTT.

The chain recombines TRBV10-3 with TRBJ2-1, with D possibly being TRBD2 (6 bases). The CDR3 has 15 residues. Germline V gene lookup returns CDR1 ENHRY and CDR2 SYGVKD. The V end lost 11 bases, the J end lost 0 bases, and 17 bases lay between the germline ends. CDR3 bases: TGTGCCTCACGGCAGGGCGGGGTCTCCTACAATGAGCAGTTCTTC. It translates to CASRQGGVSYNEQFF.

The J gene is TRBJ2-7, the V gene TRBV6-1; D is unclear. Germline V gene lookup returns CDR1 MNHNS and CDR2 SASEGT. V lost 5 bases, J lost 0 bases, and 5 bases lay in between. The CDR3 runs 12 residues. The CDR3 sequence: CASSSHSYEQYF. CDR3 nucleotide sequence: TGTGCCAGCAGTTCCCACTCCTACGAGCAGTACTTC.

This clone was detected once. The genes are TRBV2 and TRBJ2-1; 7 positions agree with TRBD2. Germline CDR1 is SNHLY and CDR2 is FYNNEI. V gave up 3 bases and J gave up 3 bases; unmatched junction bases: 11. The CDR3 length is 17 residues. The CDR3 spells CASSETRAGVGYNEQFF. CDR3 DNA: TGTGCCAGCAGTGAGACCCGGGCGGGAGTGGGCTACAATGAGCAGTTCTTC.

V and J are TRBV6-1 and TRBJ1-5, with TRBD1 matching 8 bases. Germline-derived CDR1 and CDR2 are MNHNS and SASEGT. The CDR3 has 14 residues. V gave up 6 bases and J gave up 3 bases; unmatched junction bases: 4. The CDR3 protein is CASRGTGLNQPQHF. In DNA, the CDR3 is TGTGCCAGCAGGGGGACAGGCCTCAATCAGCCCCAGCATTTT.

The chain carries TRBV29-1 and TRBJ1-2, with 7 bases fitting TRBD1. This CDR3 is built from 17 residues. V was clipped by 1 base and J by 4 bases; unmatched bases: 15. Germline CDR1 SQVTM, CDR2 ANQGSEA. CDR3 nucleotide sequence: TGCAGCGTTGAAGGAACGCGCCAGGGGGATGAGGCCTATGGCTACACCTTC. The encoded protein is CSVEGTRQGDEAYGYTF.

V usage is TRBV19 and J usage is TRBJ2-1, with TRBD1 matching over 7 bases. Unmatched junction bases numbered 7, after V lost 4 bases and J lost 7 bases. The CDR3 covers 14 residues. Germline-derived CDR1 and CDR2 are LNHDA and SQIVND (reference sequence). For the CDR3, the DNA is TGTGCCAGTAGTAGGGACAGAGTGGGGAATGAGCAGTTCTTC. This encodes CASSRDRVGNEQFF.

This sequence joins TRBV10-3 and TRBJ1-4; unclear D gene. The germline V gene encodes CDR1 ENHRY and CDR2 SYGVKD. V lost 3 bases and J lost 5, with 7 bases in between. This CDR3 comprises 13 residues. The CDR3 nucleotides read TGTGCCATCAGTGACAGAGCGAATGAAAAACTGTTTTTT. As protein: CAISDRANEKLFF.

V usage is TRBV19 and J usage is TRBJ1-5, with a possible D match to TRBD1 (5 bases). The length of the CDR3 is 16 residues. Germline CDR1 reads LNHDA; CDR2 reads SQIVND (reference sequence). V was cut by 4 bases and J by 0 bases, with 13 bases left in between. CDR3 sequence reads: CASSSLFRDSNQPQHF. In nucleotides, the CDR3 is TGTGCCAGTAGTAGCTTATTCAGGGATAGCAATCAGCCCCAGCATTTT.

This clone showed up just once. The chain combines TRBV2 with TRBJ2-2; D might be TRBD1 (6 bases). The germline gives CDR1 SNHLY, CDR2 FYNNEI. The CDR3 runs to 15 residues. V was cut by 1 base and J by 4 bases, with 10 bases left in between. For the CDR3, the DNA is TGTGCCAGCAGTGAAGAACAGGGATCCACCGGGGAGCTGTTTTTT. Amino acid sequence: CASSEEQGSTGELFF.

The genes are TRBV7-6 and TRBJ2-2; D is possibly TRBD1 (5 bases). The CDR3 runs to 13 residues. Germline values: CDR1 SGHVS, CDR2 FNYEAQ. Trimming pared 4 bases from V and 6 bases from J, leaving 9 bases between. The CDR3 reads CASSSQGPGELFF. For the CDR3, the DNA is TGTGCCAGCAGCTCGCAGGGCCCCGGGGAGCTGTTTTTT.

This clone was observed a few times. The chain uses TRBV2 and TRBJ1-1, with D maybe TRBD1 (6 bases). V was pared by 4 bases and J by 1 base, with 7 bases between. The CDR3 covers 13 residues. Germline assignment: CDR1 SNHLY and CDR2 FYNNEI. CDR3 residues: CASSVTGNTEAFF. The CDR3 coding sequence is TGTGCCAGCAGTGTGACAGGGAACACTGAAGCTTTCTTT.

The gene calls are TRBV27 and TRBJ2-1; 10 bases agree with TRBD1. Germline V gene data show CDR1 as MNHEY and CDR2 as SMNVEV (reference sequence). The trim removed 7 bases at V and 5 bases at J, leaving 8 bases unmatched. This CDR3 is built from 15 residues. DNA for the CDR3: TGTGCCAGCACGACGGGACAGGGGAAGGACAATGAGCAGTTCTTC. It yields the protein CASTTGQGKDNEQFF.

The chain links TRBV28 to TRBJ2-1; 7 bases match TRBD2. The trim removed 5 bases at V and 1 base at J, leaving 5 bases unmatched. Germline V gene sequence: CDR1 MDHEN, CDR2 SYDVKM. CDR3 length: 15 amino acids. CDR3 sequence reads: CASSPQRGSYNEQFF. The DNA for the CDR3 is TGTGCCAGCAGTCCTCAGCGGGGATCCTACAATGAGCAGTTCTTC.

The chain couples TRBV9 to TRBJ1-3; weak D call: TRBD1 (6 bases). This CDR3 contains 15 residues. Germline V CDR1 and CDR2: SGDLS, YYNGEE. The V end was cut by 0 bases, the J end by 5 bases, with 12 bases between. The DNA of the CDR3 is TGTGCCAGCAGCGTAGAGACAGGAAGGAGAAACACCATATATTTT. The encoded protein is CASSVETGRRNTIYF.

This clone showed up just a few times. The chain has TRBV18 and TRBJ1-1; no reliable D call. The V gene lost 6 bases and the J gene lost 1 base, with 12 bases spanning the gap. The CDR3 length is 14 residues. Germline V gene data show CDR1 as KGHSH and CDR2 as LQKENI. CDR3 bases: TGTGCCAGCTCGCAGGATAATTCGAACACTGAAGCTTTCTTT. This translates into CASSQDNSNTEAFF.

The chain links TRBV6-1 to TRBJ2-7; 7 nucleotides match TRBD2. The junction had 8 bases not matched to a gene; V was cut back by 2 bases and J by 7 bases. The V gene's germline CDR1 is MNHNS and CDR2 SASEGT. The CDR3 loop spans 14 amino acids. In DNA form, the CDR3 reads TGTGCCAGCAGTGAACTAGCGGACCTGGGAGAGCAGTACTTC. It encodes CASSELADLGEQYF.

The V and J genes are TRBV28 and TRBJ2-4; D remains ambiguous. V lost 6 bases to trimming and J lost 6 bases, with 9 bases between them. The CDR3 totals 12 residues. CDR1 is MDHEN and CDR2 is SYDVKM in the germline V gene. The CDR3, as DNA: TGTGCCAGCAGCCAAGCCCCAAACATTCAGTACTTC. This encodes CASSQAPNIQYF.

This clone was seen more than once but under ten times. V is TRBV7-8 and J is TRBJ1-1; 7 nucleotides line up with TRBD1. Unmatched junction bases numbered 11, after V lost 5 bases and J lost 5 bases. The CDR3 is made up of 15 amino acids. CDR1 is SGHVS and CDR2 is FQNEAQ in the germline V gene. CDR3 residues: CASSTDRVEGTEAFF. DNA of the CDR3: TGTGCCAGCAGCACCGACAGGGTAGAGGGGACTGAAGCTTTCTTT.

The genes are TRBV25-1 and TRBJ1-3; D possibly corresponds to TRBD1 (6 bases). Looked up from germline, CDR1 is MGHDK and CDR2 is SYGVNS. V gave up 8 bases and J gave up 0 bases, with 11 bases separating them. The CDR3 contains 14 residues. CDR3 in amino acids: CASSDRTSGNTIYF. The CDR3 DNA follows: TGTGCCAGCTCAGACAGGACCTCTGGAAACACCATATATTTT.

The chain joins TRBV4-2 to TRBJ1-4, with a possible D match to TRBD1 (6 bases). The CDR3 contains 14 residues. Trimming left V 0 bases short and J 11 bases short, with 13 bases between. Germline CDR1 is LGHNA and CDR2 is YNFKEQ. In DNA form, the CDR3 reads TGTGCCAGCAGCCAAGATACGGGGACAAAGAAACTGTTTTTT. This gives the protein CASSQDTGTKKLFF.

This clone was seen once. The gene calls are TRBV19 and TRBJ1-2; D is perhaps TRBD1 (5 bases). Germline-derived CDR1 and CDR2 are LNHDA and SQIVND (reference sequence). CDR3 length equals 17 residues. With 5 bases removed from V and 2 bases from J, the gap between germline ends came to 21 bases. The CDR3 DNA follows: TGTGCCAGTAGTGTTAATCGGGGGAGCGATGTCAACTATGGCTACACCTTC. The encoded protein is CASSVNRGSDVNYGYTF.

V gene TRBV6-1 combines with J gene TRBJ2-2, with 10 bases that match TRBD1. J was trimmed by 6 bases and V by 6 bases; bases with no gene match: 4. Germline CDR1 MNHNS, CDR2 SASEGT. The CDR3 runs 14 residues. This chain's CDR3 is CASRGQGIAGELFF. CDR3 sequence (DNA): TGTGCCAGCAGGGGACAGGGGATCGCCGGGGAGCTGTTTTTT.